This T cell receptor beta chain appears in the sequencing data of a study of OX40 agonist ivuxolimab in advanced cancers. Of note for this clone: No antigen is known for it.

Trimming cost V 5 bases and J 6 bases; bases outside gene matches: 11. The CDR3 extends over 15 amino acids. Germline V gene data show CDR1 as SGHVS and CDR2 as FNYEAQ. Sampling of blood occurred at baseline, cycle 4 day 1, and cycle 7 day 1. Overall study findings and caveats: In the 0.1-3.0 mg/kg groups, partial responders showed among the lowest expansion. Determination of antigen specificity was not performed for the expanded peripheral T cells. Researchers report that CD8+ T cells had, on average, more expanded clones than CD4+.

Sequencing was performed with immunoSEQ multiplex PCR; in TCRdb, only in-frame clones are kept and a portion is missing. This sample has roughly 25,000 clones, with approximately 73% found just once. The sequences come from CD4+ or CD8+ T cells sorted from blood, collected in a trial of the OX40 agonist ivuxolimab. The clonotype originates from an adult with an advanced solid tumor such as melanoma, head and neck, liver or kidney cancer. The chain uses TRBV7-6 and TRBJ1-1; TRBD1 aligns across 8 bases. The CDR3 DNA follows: TGTGCCAGCAGCCTCACCGGGACAGGAGCTCCTGAAGCTTTCTTT. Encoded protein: CASSLTGTGAPEAFF.